Below, 9 T cell receptor beta chains from the same sample are listed, as sequenced in a study of blood T cell repertoires in COVID-19. The repertoire was sequenced with immunoSEQ multiplex PCR; TCRdb's copy has only in-frame clones and lacks some. The table includes roughly 300,000 clones, around 86% detected once. The sample consisted of peripheral blood. The receptors were gathered from a human donor in a cohort sampled during active COVID-19.

The table lists this clone with a count of one. This chain links TRBV3-1 (or the pseudogene TRBV3-2) with TRBJ1-1; 8 bases line up with TRBD1. The trim removed 1 base at V and 8 bases at J, leaving 3 bases unmatched. Germline loops: CDR1 LGHDT, CDR2 YNNKEL (reference sequence). The CDR3 covers 13 residues. The CDR3 DNA reads TGTGCCAGCAGCCAAGTAGGGACAGGAGAAGCTTTCTTT. It translates to CASSQVGTGEAFF.

This clone was observed a few times. The chain carries TRBV5-1 and TRBJ2-1; TRBD2 matches at 10 bases. The CDR3 totals 15 residues. Trimming took 0 bases from V and 8 from J; bases not matched to a gene: 5. Germline CDR1 is SGHRS and CDR2 is YFSETQ. CDR3 region: CASSLGTSGGDEQFF. Here the CDR3 DNA reads TGCGCCAGCAGCTTGGGGACTAGCGGTGGGGATGAGCAGTTCTTC.

This clone has only one observation. This sequence joins TRBV19 and TRBJ1-2; D is perhaps TRBD1 (5 bases). V gave up 7 bases and J gave up 7 bases, with 16 bases separating them. The CDR3 covers 13 residues. From germline, CDR1 is LNHDA and CDR2 SQIVND (reference sequence). Here the CDR3 reads CASTLMGQIGYTF. CDR3 DNA sequence: TGTGCCAGTACCCTAATGGGGCAAATTGGCTACACCTTC.

The chain uses TRBV28 and TRBJ2-7; D not resolved. The CDR3 is made up of 14 amino acids. From germline, CDR1 is MDHEN and CDR2 SYDVKM. The V gene lost 7 bases and the J gene lost 6 bases, with 19 bases spanning the gap. The CDR3 here is CASTLTAANVEQYF. The CDR3 nucleotides read TGTGCCAGCACCTTAACGGCGGCCAATGTCGAGCAGTACTTC.

This clone was detected ten times or more. This chain links TRBV7-2 with TRBJ2-4; D possibly corresponds to TRBD2 (7 bases). There are 17 residues in the CDR3. Trimming shortened V by 2 bases and J by 8 bases, and 22 bases separated the two germline ends. The germline CDR1 and CDR2 sequences are SGHTA and FQGNSA. CDR3 in amino acids: CASSLSVFLGEGDIQYF. DNA for the CDR3: TGTGCCAGCAGCTTATCGGTCTTTTTGGGGGAGGGGGACATTCAGTACTTC.

The chain recombines TRBV6-4 with TRBJ1-2; possible D gene TRBD1, 5 bases. The V end lost 5 bases, the J end lost 8 bases, and 12 bases lay between the germline ends. This CDR3 has 12 amino acids. Germline values: CDR1 MRHNA, CDR2 SNTAGT. The CDR3 DNA is TGTGCCAGCAGTCCAGGCCAGGGAGGCTACACCTTC. This translates into CASSPGQGGYTF.

The CDR3 DNA is TGTGCCAGCAGTGATACAGGGGGCCCAAATCGGGGTGAGCAGTACTTC. It yields the protein CASSDTGGPNRGEQYF. This chain links TRBV6-1 with TRBJ2-7, with TRBD1 matching over 9 bases. CDR1 is MNHNS and CDR2 is SASEGT in the germline V gene. The V segment lost 3 bases and the J segment 7 bases; nucleotides outside the gene matches: 13. The CDR3 covers 16 residues.

This chain links TRBV5-6 with TRBJ2-3; 10 bases match TRBD2. Trimming took 4 bases from V and 1 from J; bases not matched to a gene: 3. The CDR3 sequence is 15 residues long. CDR1 SGHDT and CDR2 YYEEEE come from the germline V gene. The chain's CDR3 is CASSEAGGGTDTQYF. CDR3 bases: TGTGCCAGCAGCGAAGCGGGAGGGGGCACAGATACGCAGTATTTT.

This chain links TRBV9 with TRBJ2-7; D may be TRBD1 (6 bases). The CDR3 loop spans 14 amino acids. From germline, CDR1 is SGDLS and CDR2 YYNGEE. V was shortened by 4 bases and J by 2 bases, with 13 bases between the two germline ends. The CDR3 DNA is TGTGCCAGCAGCCTAAGACAGGCCACCTACGAGCAGTACTTC. This translates into CASSLRQATYEQYF. Full variable domain (remainder filled in from reference TRBV9 and TRBJ2-7): DSGVTQTPKHLITATGQRVTLRCSPRSGDLSVYWYQQSLDQGLQFLIQYYNGEERAKGNILERFSAQQFPDLHSELNLSSLELGDSALYFCASSLRQATYEQYFGPGTRLTVT.